The rows below give T cell receptor beta chains drawn from one sample of a study of cytomegalovirus exposure and HLA in healthy donors. The data were produced by immunoSEQ multiplex PCR, yet TCRdb's version contains in-frame clones alone and is incomplete. Of some 57,000 clones in the sample, about 73% were seen once. What was sequenced was PBMCs. The receptors stem from an older woman in good health and CMV-seropositive. Each CDR3 is given with its conserved first and last residue. A D gene is named only where the DNA matches it firmly. Clone size is stated in some rows and not others, as once, few, many or a class when expanded.

V	D	size	J	CDR3	DNA
TRBV4-3	TRBD1	-	TRBJ2-3	CASSHDDRERDTQYF	TGCGCCAGCAGCCATGACGACAGGGAAAGGGATACGCAGTATTTT
TRBV6-4	-	-	TRBJ2-6	CASRSDSGANVLTF	TGTGCCAGCAGGAGTGACTCTGGGGCCAACGTCCTGACTTTC
TRBV5-1	TRBD1	-	TRBJ1-2	CASSFSDRGYGYTF	TGCGCCAGCAGCTTTAGTGACAGGGGTTATGGCTACACCTTC
TRBV6-6	TRBD2	once	TRBJ2-1	CASSLFLAGERNEQFF	TGTGCCAGCAGTTTATTTCTAGCGGGGGAGAGAAATGAGCAGTTCTTC
TRBV4-3	TRBD1	-	TRBJ1-2	CASGITGDNYGYTF	TGCGCCAGCGGCATTACAGGGGATAACTATGGCTACACCTTC
TRBV25-1	TRBD1	-	TRBJ1-2	CASSAWKQGEARYGYTF	TGTGCCAGCAGTGCTTGGAAACAGGGGGAGGCAAGGTATGGCTACACCTTC
TRBV11-2	TRBD1	-	TRBJ1-2	CASSPTGGFYGYTF	TGTGCCAGCAGCCCGACAGGGGGTTTCTATGGCTACACCTTC
TRBV14	-	-	TRBJ1-2	CASNQSGDTNYGYTF	TGTGCCAGCAACCAATCGGGGGATACTAACTATGGCTACACCTTC
TRBV7-9	-	-	TRBJ2-7	CSSSLGQKSPSF	TGTTCCAGCAGCTTAGGACAGAAGTCTCCCTCTTTC
TRBV4-3	-	-	TRBJ1-2	CASSQDLAEGGDYGYTF	TGCGCCAGCAGCCAAGATCTCGCAGAGGGAGGGGACTATGGCTACACCTTC
TRBV15	-	-	TRBJ2-7	CATSSRVVSSYEQYF	TGTGCCACCTCTTCCCGGGTCGTTAGCTCCTACGAGCAGTACTTC
TRBV10-2	-	-	TRBJ1-6	CASSEQGRSYNSPLHF	TGCGCCAGCAGTGAGCAGGGCCGCTCCTATAATTCACCCCTCCACTTT
TRBV10-1	TRBD2	-	TRBJ2-3	CATKGLAEIDTQYF	TGCGCCACCAAGGGACTAGCGGAGATAGATACGCAGTATTTT
TRBV6-4	TRBD1	-	TRBJ1-1	CASSVNRGYTEAFF	TGTGCCAGCAGTGTGAACAGGGGGTACACTGAAGCTTTCTTT
TRBV4-3	TRBD1	-	TRBJ2-7	CASSQGQGDLYEQYF	TGCGCCAGCAGCCAAGGACAGGGAGACCTTTACGAGCAGTACTTC
TRBV2	-	-	TRBJ2-7	CASRRDTESYEQYF	TGTGCCAGCAGACGGGACACGGAATCCTACGAGCAGTACTTC
TRBV19	-	-	TRBJ2-7	CASSNTGGTYEQYF	TGTGCCAGTAGTAATACTGGCGGAACCTACGAGCAGTACTTC
TRBV19	TRBD1	-	TRBJ1-6	CASTPGQGRTYNSPLHF	TGTGCCAGTACCCCGGGACAGGGTAGGACCTATAATTCACCCCTCCACTTT
TRBV6-5	-	-	TRBJ1-2	CASTGHGYGYTF	TGTGCCAGCACCGGACATGGGTATGGCTACACCTTC
TRBV23-1	-	-	TRBJ2-7	CASSLGASDEQYF	TGCGCCAGCAGTCTGGGGGCGAGCGACGAGCAGTACTTC
TRBV7-2	-	once	TRBJ1-5	CASSFRVRQPQHF	TGTGCCAGCAGCTTCAGGGTCCGACAGCCCCAGCATTTT
TRBV7-9	-	-	TRBJ2-6	CASSLTFDSGANVLTF	TGTGCCAGCAGCCTTACATTCGACTCTGGGGCCAACGTCCTGACTTTC
TRBV6-5	TRBD1	-	TRBJ1-4	CASRRTGATNEKLFF	TGTGCCAGCAGACGGACAGGGGCTACTAATGAAAAACTGTTTTTT
TRBV19	TRBD1	-	TRBJ1-2	CASSLTGGAYGYTF	TGTGCCAGTAGCTTAACAGGGGGCGCGTATGGCTACACCTTC
TRBV12-5	-	-	TRBJ1-4	CASGWGLNEKLFF	TGTGCTAGTGGTTGGGGCCTTAATGAAAAACTGTTTTTT
TRBV4-3	-	-	TRBJ2-1	CASSQGFSSSYNEQFF	TGCGCCAGCAGCCAAGGGTTTTCCAGCTCCTACAATGAGCAGTTCTTC
TRBV29-1	-	-	TRBJ2-5	CSVGFGETQYF	TGCAGCGTTGGGTTCGGAGAGACCCAGTACTTC
TRBV7-9	-	once	TRBJ1-6	CSSSLPGAASQYNSPLHF	TGTTCCAGCAGCTTACCTGGGGCCGCATCGCAGTATAATTCACCCCTCCACTTT
TRBV7-9	-	-	TRBJ1-1	CASIAAGTEAFF	TGTGCCAGCATCGCGGCGGGCACTGAAGCTTTCTTT
TRBV19	TRBD1	-	TRBJ1-1	CASSTLQGANTEAFF	TGTGCCAGTAGTACCTTACAGGGGGCGAACACTGAAGCTTTCTTT
TRBV7-2	-	-	TRBJ1-1	CASSLDSGLPNTEAFF	TGTGCCAGCAGCTTAGATTCTGGACTGCCGAACACTGAAGCTTTCTTT
TRBV9	TRBD1	medium-sized	TRBJ1-4	CASSPGQVANEKLFF	TGTGCCAGCAGCCCCGGACAGGTGGCTAATGAAAAACTGTTTTTT
TRBV9	-	-	TRBJ2-7	CASSTSTTGYFSYEQYF	TGTGCCAGCAGCACGAGCACCACAGGGTATTTTTCCTACGAGCAGTACTTC
TRBV27	TRBD2	-	TRBJ2-7	CASSLGLAGALGYEQYF	TGTGCCAGCAGTTTAGGCCTAGCGGGGGCCCTAGGCTACGAGCAGTACTTC
TRBV11-3	TRBD1	few	TRBJ1-3	CASSSGAGGASGNTIYF	TGTGCCAGCAGCTCCGGGGCAGGGGGCGCTTCTGGAAACACCATATATTTT
TRBV19	-	-	TRBJ2-7	CASSIGQGVGEQYF	TGTGCCAGTAGTATTGGGCAGGGTGTGGGCGAGCAGTACTTC
TRBV5-4	TRBD1	few	TRBJ2-7	CASSTQGAGNMYEQYF	TGTGCCAGCAGCACCCAGGGGGCGGGAAATATGTACGAGCAGTACTTC
TRBV25-1	TRBD1	few	TRBJ1-1	CASRASGGDTEAFF	TGTGCCAGCAGGGCCTCAGGGGGCGACACTGAAGCTTTCTTT
TRBV7-9	TRBD1	-	TRBJ1-1	CSSSLAGQGWRTEAFF	TGTTCCAGCAGCTTGGCGGGACAGGGTTGGAGGACTGAAGCTTTCTTT
TRBV19	-	-	TRBJ2-7	CASSMSSVSLALKRTYEQYF	TGTGCCAGTAGTATGTCTTCCGTTTCTCTAGCCCTAAAGAGAACGTACGAGCAGTACTTC
TRBV7-2	TRBD1	-	TRBJ1-1	CASSDQGARTEAFF	TGTGCCAGCAGCGATCAGGGGGCCCGTACTGAAGCTTTCTTT
TRBV7-8	-	few	TRBJ2-7	CASRQGPAYEQYF	TGTGCCAGCAGGCAGGGGCCGGCATACGAGCAGTACTTC
TRBV5-4	-	-	TRBJ1-1	CASSLFLPGVNTEAFF	TGTGCCAGCAGCTTGTTTCTCCCCGGGGTGAACACTGAAGCTTTCTTT
TRBV6-5	-	-	TRBJ2-7	CASYASTGGYEQYF	TGTGCCAGCTACGCGTCGACTGGGGGGTACGAGCAGTACTTC
TRBV4-3	TRBD2	-	TRBJ2-7	CASSQDGQRGPAYEQYF	TGCGCCAGCAGCCAAGATGGGCAGCGGGGGCCAGCCTACGAGCAGTACTTC
TRBV6-5	-	-	TRBJ2-4	CASRGGAGIQYF	TGTGCCAGCAGAGGGGGGGCGGGCATTCAGTACTTC
TRBV4-3	-	-	TRBJ1-5	CASSQERGQPQHF	TGCGCCAGCAGCCAAGAAAGGGGCCAGCCCCAGCATTTT
TRBV7-2	-	-	TRBJ1-2	CASRGAANYGYTF	TGTGCCAGCAGAGGTGCGGCGAACTATGGCTACACCTTC
TRBV29-1	-	once	TRBJ1-1	CSVGGSTILNTEAFF	TGCAGCGTTGGCGGGTCGACTATCCTGAACACTGAAGCTTTCTTT
TRBV7-8	-	-	TRBJ2-5	CASSLGSSSGGLGETQYF	TGTGCCAGCAGCTTAGGATCCTCCAGTGGCGGGTTGGGAGAGACCCAGTACTTC